This entry lists 23 T cell receptor beta chains sequenced from one sample in a study of cytomegalovirus exposure and HLA in healthy donors. The PCR used 60 Vbeta and 13 Jbeta primers. Data came from immunoSEQ multiplex PCR; TCRdb stores just in-frame clones and leaves some out. Of some 190,000 clones listed, around 78% were seen once; the top ten hold roughly an eighth. Sequenced sample: PBMCs. The receptor source for this set is a woman younger than 45 in good health and CMV-seropositive.

The chain is built from TRBV7-9 and TRBJ2-5; D is unclear. This CDR3 is 13 amino acids long. Germline V gene lookup returns CDR1 SEHNR and CDR2 FQNEAQ (reference sequence). V was shortened by 3 bases and J by 1 base, with 6 bases between the two germline ends. The CDR3 DNA follows: TGTGCCAGCAGCTTCGACACCCAAGAGACCCAGTACTTC. Translation gives CASSFDTQETQYF.

The J gene is TRBJ2-5, the V gene TRBV7-3, with 7 bases matching TRBD1. The J call may not be correct, given that the DNA end is closer to TRBJ2-7. In germline, CDR1 is SGHTA, CDR2 FQGTGA. The CDR3 is 14 amino acids. The DNA for the CDR3 is TGTGCCACCCCCCCCAGGGGGTTTGTCCACGAGCAGTACTTC. Protein product: CATPPRGFVHEQYF.

The rearrangement links TRBV7-3 to TRBJ2-7; 7 bases match TRBD1. With 5 bases clipped from V and 7 bases from J, the junction kept 8 bases outside the gene matches. The V gene's germline CDR1 is SGHTA and CDR2 FQGTGA. This CDR3 is 13 amino acids long. CDR3 sequence: CASSITGEGEQYF. CDR3 sequence (DNA): TGTGCCAGCAGCATTACAGGGGAAGGAGAGCAGTACTTC.

The gene calls are TRBV30 and TRBJ2-5; the D is unclear. Trimming left V 0 bases short and J 10 bases short, with 12 bases between. The CDR3 runs 12 residues. Per germline, CDR1 GTSNPN and CDR2 SVGIG (reference sequence). CDR3 DNA: TGTGCCTGGAGTGTTTTCTCTAATATCCAGTACTTC. Encoded protein: CAWSVFSNIQYF.

The chain couples TRBV29-1 to TRBJ1-1; a possible D gene is TRBD1 (5 bases). V lost 4 bases to trimming and J lost 3 bases, with 9 bases between them. Germline lookup yields CDR1 SQVTM and CDR2 ANQGSEA. The CDR3 runs to 12 residues. CDR3 nucleotide sequence: TGCAGCGTTGGGGGCACTGACACTGAAGCTTTCTTT. Its translation is CSVGGTDTEAFF. Combining the CDR3 with reference TRBV29-1 and TRBJ1-1 gives the whole variable domain SAVISQKPSRDICQRGTSLTIQCQVDSQVTMMFWYRQQPGQSLTLIATANQGSEATYESGFVIDKFPISRPNLTFSTLTVSNMSPEDSSIYLCSVGGTDTEAFFGQGTRLTVV.

The rearrangement uses TRBV6-5 and TRBJ2-7, with 10 bases matching TRBD2. The CDR3 loop spans 15 amino acids. V was clipped by 4 bases and J by 2 bases; unmatched bases: 5. Per germline, CDR1 MNHEY and CDR2 SVGAGI. Here the CDR3 DNA reads TGTGCCAGCAGTTTTACTAGCGGGAAAGCCTACGAGCAGTACTTC. As protein: CASSFTSGKAYEQYF.

The J gene is TRBJ2-5, the V gene TRBV27; 10 nucleotides agree with TRBD2. In germline, CDR1 is MNHEY, CDR2 SMNVEV (reference sequence). This CDR3 is built from 15 residues. The V gene end was trimmed by 6 bases and the J gene end by 2 bases; junction bases not matched to a gene: 6. CDR3 region: CASRRIAGGQETQYF. DNA of the CDR3: TGTGCCAGCAGGAGGATAGCGGGAGGTCAAGAGACCCAGTACTTC.

V is TRBV7-9 and J is TRBJ1-2, with 9 positions matching TRBD1. This CDR3 comprises 14 residues. After removal of 5 bases from V and 10 bases from J, the junction contained 11 bases not matched to a gene. CDR1 is SEHNR, CDR2 FQNEAQ, per germline (reference sequence). CDR3 residues: CASSLAGTGKDYTF. Here the CDR3 DNA reads TGTGCCAGCAGCCTCGCCGGGACAGGGAAAGACTACACCTTC.

The sample holds a few counts of this clone. The rearrangement joins TRBV7-8 to TRBJ2-3; TRBD1 is a possible D gene (5 bases). The CDR3 covers 14 residues. Trimming took 1 base from V and 1 from J, leaving 6 bases between them. Germline values: CDR1 SGHVS, CDR2 FQNEAQ. The CDR3 sequence: CASSLEGGTDTQYF. The CDR3 coding sequence is TGTGCCAGCAGCTTAGAAGGGGGCACAGATACGCAGTATTTT.

This chain joins TRBV6-1 and TRBJ1-1; TRBD1 might be the D (6 bases). The length of the CDR3 is 14 residues. Germline V gene lookup returns CDR1 MNHNS and CDR2 SASEGT. Trimming shortened V by 4 bases and J by 1 base, and 10 bases separated the two germline ends. The CDR3 region is CASSALTGNTEAFF. CDR3 nucleotide sequence: TGTGCCAGCAGTGCCCTGACAGGGAACACTGAAGCTTTCTTT.

The chain has TRBV5-1 and TRBJ1-5; maybe TRBD1 (5 bases). The CDR3 runs to 17 residues. Trimming pared 5 bases from V and 2 bases from J, leaving 20 bases between. Germline assignment: CDR1 SGHRS and CDR2 YFSETQ. The CDR3 DNA sequence: TGCGCCAGCAGTTCGGAGGACGCGGGGGAGGGCAATCAGCCCCAGCATTTT. This gives the protein CASSSEDAGEGNQPQHF.

The gene calls are TRBV1 and TRBJ2-4; TRBD1 is taken as the D call from the table, unchecked against the DNA. TRBV1 is a listed pseudogene. The CDR3 totals 14 residues. The chain's CDR3 is CTREQGLAKNIQYF. The CDR3 DNA follows: TGCACCAGAGAACAGGGGCTAGCCAAAAACATTCAGTACTTC.

The chain joins TRBV6-1 to TRBJ1-5; 7 positions agree with TRBD1. CDR3 length equals 13 residues. J lost 7 bases, V lost 3 bases, and 3 bases had no gene match. The V gene's germline CDR1 is MNHNS and CDR2 SASEGT. CDR3 in DNA: TGTGCCAGCAGTGAGGACAGGCTACAGCCCCAGCATTTT. Its translation: CASSEDRLQPQHF.

The chain has TRBV7-8 and TRBJ2-1; TRBD2 agrees at 12 bases. This CDR3 has 16 residues. Germline CDR1 SGHVS, CDR2 FQNEAQ. V was pared by 0 bases and J by 7 bases, with 4 bases of the junction left unmatched. This chain's CDR3 is CASSLATSGSLNEQFF. DNA for the CDR3: TGTGCCAGCAGCTTAGCGACTAGCGGGAGTCTGAATGAGCAGTTCTTC.

This chain joins TRBV28 and TRBJ1-1; 8 bases fit TRBD1. CDR1 is MDHEN and CDR2 is SYDVKM in the germline V gene. V dropped 7 bases and J dropped 5; count of bases not matched to a gene: 3. This CDR3 comprises 12 residues. The CDR3 protein is CASKTGGTEAFF. Written as DNA, the CDR3 is TGTGCCAGCAAAACAGGGGGGACTGAAGCTTTCTTT.

This chain links TRBV27 with TRBJ2-3; unclear D gene. The CDR3 extends over 13 amino acids. Germline loops: CDR1 MNHEY, CDR2 SMNVEV (reference sequence). The V end lost 3 bases, the J end lost 0 bases, and 4 bases lay between the germline ends. The CDR3 coding sequence is TGTGCCAGCAGTTTCATTAGCACAGATACGCAGTATTTT. Translation: CASSFISTDTQYF.

The rearrangement joins TRBV5-1 to TRBJ1-4; TRBD1 agrees at 7 bases. This CDR3 is 14 amino acids long. In germline, CDR1 is SGHRS, CDR2 YFSETQ. V shed 1 base, J shed 6 bases, and the junction held 3 bases outside the gene matches. In nucleotides, the CDR3 is TGCGCCAGCAGCTTGAGGCAGGGGGATGAAAAACTGTTTTTT. Amino acids: CASSLRQGDEKLFF.

The J gene is TRBJ1-2, the V gene TRBV28, with 10 nucleotides matching TRBD1. Losses at the gene ends were 4 bases for V and 0 bases for J; bases not matched to a gene: 11. From germline, CDR1 is MDHEN and CDR2 SYDVKM. The CDR3 runs 18 residues. The CDR3 DNA is TGTGCCAGCAGTTCATACGTCGGGACAGGGGCTTCTAACTATGGCTACACCTTC. It codes for CASSSYVGTGASNYGYTF.

The chain has TRBV11-2 and TRBJ1-1; unclear D gene. Germline V gene lookup returns CDR1 SGHAT and CDR2 FQNNGV. This CDR3 has 14 amino acids. V gave up 1 base and J gave up 0 bases, with 6 bases separating them. In DNA form, the CDR3 reads TGTGCCAGCAGCTTAGCAGGAATGAACACTGAAGCTTTCTTT. Translated, it gives CASSLAGMNTEAFF.

On this clone: Other DNA sequences in this specimen translate into the identical CDR3. The V call is TRBV7-9, the J call TRBJ1-1, with D perhaps matching TRBD1 (6 bases). The V gene lost 4 bases and the J gene lost 4 bases, with 10 bases spanning the gap. The length of the CDR3 is 13 residues. CDR1 and CDR2 (germline): SEHNR, FQNEAQ (reference sequence). CDR3 residues: CASSSLGGTEAFF. The CDR3 bases are TGTGCCAGCAGCTCCCTAGGGGGCACTGAAGCTTTCTTT. The whole variable domain, filled in from reference TRBV7-9 and TRBJ1-1, reads DTGVSQNPRHKITKRGQNVTFRCDPISEHNRLYWYRQTLGQGPEFLTYFQNEAQLEKSRLLSDRFSAERPKGSFSTLEIQRTEQGDSAMYLCASSSLGGTEAFFGQGTRLTVV.

V and J are TRBV9 and TRBJ2-2; TRBD2 matches at 12 bases. This CDR3 has 17 amino acids. Trimming cost V 2 bases and J 0 bases; bases outside gene matches: 2. From germline, CDR1 is SGDLS and CDR2 YYNGEE. The CDR3 is CASSVTSGGANTGELFF. CDR3 nucleotide sequence: TGTGCCAGCAGCGTGACTAGCGGGGGCGCGAACACCGGGGAGCTGTTTTTT.

This sequence joins TRBV7-2 and TRBJ2-7; 12 bases align to TRBD2. Germline CDR1 is SGHTA and CDR2 is FQGNSA. CDR3 length: 15 residues. Trimming at V came to 5 bases and at J to 2 bases, leaving 4 bases not matched to a gene. In DNA form, the CDR3 reads TGTGCCAGCAGCCGGACTAGCGGGAAGGCCTACGAGCAGTACTTC. It is translated as CASSRTSGKAYEQYF.

The chain links TRBV6-1 to TRBJ1-6; D is unresolved. The germline V gene has CDR1 MNHNS and CDR2 SASEGT. The CDR3 runs 14 residues. Deletions cut 7 bases from V and 5 bases from J, with 12 bases between. The CDR3 bases are TGTGCCAGCACTCCTGACGGAGATAATTCACCCCTCCACTTT. Its protein product is CASTPDGDNSPLHF.